What follows is one TCR beta chain and its context. This CDR3 is built from 15 residues. Trimming took 8 bases from V and 4 from J, leaving 17 bases between them. Per the germline V gene, CDR1 is LNHDA and CDR2 is SQIVND (reference sequence). The data were obtained in a study of blood T cell repertoires in COVID-19. Background on the study: In each case, the material was cDNA or gDNA derived from T cells, B-cell-depleted T cells, or PBMCs.

How the authors handled the data: Reference gene primer amplification gave estimated nucleated cell counts. The repertoire was sequenced with immunoSEQ multiplex PCR; TCRdb's copy has only in-frame clones and lacks some. V and J calls and clone size come straight from that table; D and trimming were deduced from the DNA. This table holds approximately 400,000 clones, 89% found once. Sequenced: peripheral blood. The TCR was taken from a middle-aged man with acute or convalescent COVID-19. The chain has TRBV19 and TRBJ2-2; a possible D gene is TRBD1 (6 bases). The CDR3 reads CASGNRVASTGELFF. The CDR3 region has the DNA TGTGCCAGTGGCAACAGGGTGGCGAGCACCGGGGAGCTGTTTTTT.